A selection of T cell receptor beta chains follows, all from one sample in a study of blood T cells in healthy people across ages. TCRdb recomputed calls from the 5' RACE reads with MiXCR, one row per CDR3 protein. The top ten hold about 7.7% of the sample, which has some 1.7 million distinct CDR3 sequences, approximately 30% seen once. Sample: blood. The receptors originated from a woman aged 25 to 39 in good health. CDR3s include the opening cysteine and the closing phenylalanine or tryptophan. Each record gives: D gene, J gene, V gene, clone size, CDR3 DNA, CDR3 protein. A D gene is named only where the DNA matches it firmly. A clone size is listed for some rows: how often the clone was seen (once, few, many), or a class if it is expanded.

d_gene: -; j_gene: TRBJ2-7; v_gene: TRBV7-2; abundance: many; CDR3nt: TGTGCCAGCAGCTTAAGGCGCCTGACCGGGAGAACCTACGAGCAGTACTTC; CDR3aa: CASSLRRLTGRTYEQYF
d_gene: -; j_gene: TRBJ2-1; v_gene: TRBV9; abundance: -; CDR3nt: TGTGCCAGCAGCGTTCCCCCATACAATGAGCAGTTCTTC; CDR3aa: CASSVPPYNEQFF
d_gene: -; j_gene: TRBJ2-3; v_gene: TRBV7-2; abundance: -; CDR3nt: TGTGCCGGCAGCTTAGATGGGAATACGCAGTATTTT; CDR3aa: CAGSLDGNTQYF
d_gene: -; j_gene: TRBJ2-3; v_gene: TRBV15; abundance: few; CDR3nt: TGTGCCACCAGCAGACAAAAAAACACAGATACGCAGTATTTT; CDR3aa: CATSRQKNTDTQYF
d_gene: -; j_gene: TRBJ1-1; v_gene: TRBV9; abundance: once; CDR3nt: TGTGCCAGCAGCCCCAGGGTGGTAGCTGGGAACACTGAAGCTTTCTTT; CDR3aa: CASSPRVVAGNTEAFF
d_gene: TRBD1; j_gene: TRBJ2-3; v_gene: TRBV30; abundance: -; CDR3nt: TGTGCCTCCCCGGGACAGGGGGCCGGGGATACGCAGTATTTT; CDR3aa: CASPGQGAGDTQYF
d_gene: TRBD1; j_gene: TRBJ1-5; v_gene: TRBV10-3; abundance: -; CDR3nt: TGTGCCATCAGTGAGGCAAGGCAGGGGGACAATCAGCCCCAGCATTTT; CDR3aa: CAISEARQGDNQPQHF
d_gene: -; j_gene: TRBJ2-3; v_gene: TRBV7-2; abundance: many; CDR3nt: TGTGCCAGCAGCTTAGAGAGGGCAGATACGCAGTATTTT; CDR3aa: CASSLERADTQYF
d_gene: TRBD2; j_gene: TRBJ2-1; v_gene: TRBV20-1; abundance: -; CDR3nt: TGCAGTGCTAGTCTTCATGGGACTAGCGTCAATGAGCAGTTCTTC; CDR3aa: CSASLHGTSVNEQFF
d_gene: -; j_gene: TRBJ1-1; v_gene: TRBV28; abundance: -; CDR3nt: TGTGCCAGCCTACAGACGAACACTGAAGCTTTCTTT; CDR3aa: CASLQTNTEAFF
d_gene: -; j_gene: TRBJ2-7; v_gene: TRBV20-1; abundance: few; CDR3nt: TGCAGTGGCGGGGCAGGGGCAGGGACCTACGAGCAGTACTTC; CDR3aa: CSGGAGAGTYEQYF
d_gene: TRBD1; j_gene: TRBJ1-5; v_gene: TRBV5-1; abundance: few; CDR3nt: TGCGCCAGCAGCTTGGGGACAGGGACCGCCAATCAGCCCCAGCATTTT; CDR3aa: CASSLGTGTANQPQHF
d_gene: TRBD1; j_gene: TRBJ2-5; v_gene: TRBV15; abundance: -; CDR3nt: TGTGCCACCAGCGGGGACAGCGCAGAGACCCAGTACTTC; CDR3aa: CATSGDSAETQYF
d_gene: -; j_gene: TRBJ2-7; v_gene: TRBV7-4; abundance: many; CDR3nt: TGTGCCAGCAGCTTAGCGCCTCGGGGGTACTTCGAGCAGTACTTC; CDR3aa: CASSLAPRGYFEQYF
d_gene: -; j_gene: TRBJ2-1; v_gene: TRBV7-3; abundance: once; CDR3nt: TGTGCCAGCAGCGTCGGAGGTGTGGGAGAGCAGTTCTTC; CDR3aa: CASSVGGVGEQFF
d_gene: TRBD1; j_gene: TRBJ2-7; v_gene: TRBV7-2; abundance: many; CDR3nt: TGTGCCAGCAGCCCCCGGACAGGGCAGGCCTACGAGCAGTACTTC; CDR3aa: CASSPRTGQAYEQYF
d_gene: -; j_gene: TRBJ1-1; v_gene: TRBV12-3/TRBV12-4; abundance: few; CDR3nt: TGTGCCAGCAGCGGGGCGCCTGAAGCTTTCTTT; CDR3aa: CASSGAPEAFF
d_gene: TRBD2; j_gene: TRBJ2-1; v_gene: TRBV10-3; abundance: -; CDR3nt: TGTGCCATCAGGGGAGGGGATGAGCAGTTCTTC; CDR3aa: CAIRGGDEQFF